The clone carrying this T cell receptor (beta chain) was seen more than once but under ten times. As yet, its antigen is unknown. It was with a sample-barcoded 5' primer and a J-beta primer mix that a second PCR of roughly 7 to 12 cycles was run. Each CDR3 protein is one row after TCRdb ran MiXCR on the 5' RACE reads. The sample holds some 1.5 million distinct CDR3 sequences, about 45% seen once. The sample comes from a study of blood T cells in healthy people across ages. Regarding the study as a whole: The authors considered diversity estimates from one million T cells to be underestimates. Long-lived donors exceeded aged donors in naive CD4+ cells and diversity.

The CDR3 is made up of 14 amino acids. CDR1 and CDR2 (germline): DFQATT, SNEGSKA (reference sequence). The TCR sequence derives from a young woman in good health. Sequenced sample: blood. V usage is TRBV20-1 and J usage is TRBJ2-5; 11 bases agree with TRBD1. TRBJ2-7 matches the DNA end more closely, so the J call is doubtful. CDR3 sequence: CSARGTGGFYEQYF. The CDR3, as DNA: TGCAGTGCTAGAGGGACAGGGGGCTTCTACGAGCAGTACTTC.